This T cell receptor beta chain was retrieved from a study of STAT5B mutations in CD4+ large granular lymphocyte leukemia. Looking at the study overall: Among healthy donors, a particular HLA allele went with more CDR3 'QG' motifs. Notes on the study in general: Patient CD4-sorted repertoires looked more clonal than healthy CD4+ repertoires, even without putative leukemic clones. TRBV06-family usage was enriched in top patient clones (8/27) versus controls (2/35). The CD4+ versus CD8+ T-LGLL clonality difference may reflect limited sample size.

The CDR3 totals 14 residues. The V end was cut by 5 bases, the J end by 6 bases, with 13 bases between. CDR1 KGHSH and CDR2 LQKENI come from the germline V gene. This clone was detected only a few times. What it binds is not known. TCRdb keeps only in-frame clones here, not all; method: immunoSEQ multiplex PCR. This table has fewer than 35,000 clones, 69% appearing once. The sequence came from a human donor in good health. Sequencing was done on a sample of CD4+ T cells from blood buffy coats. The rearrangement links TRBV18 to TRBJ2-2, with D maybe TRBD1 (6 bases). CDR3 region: CASSSRQDAGELFF. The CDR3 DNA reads TGTGCCAGCTCATCGCGACAGGACGCCGGGGAGCTGTTTTTT.